The rows below give T cell receptor beta chains drawn from one sample of a study of long-term antiretroviral therapy in people with HIV. The protocol was immunoSEQ multiplex PCR, while the TCRdb copy is restricted to in-frame clones and leaves out a portion. The profile covers roughly 40,000 clones, with approximately 94% appearing a single time and 2% to 2.5% taken by the ten largest. The specimen comprised unsorted PBMCs, sampled approximately 9.1 years after starting antiretroviral therapy. All receptors derive from a man under 40 with HIV. CDR3s include the opening cysteine and the closing phenylalanine or tryptophan. D genes are given only for firm matches. Expanded clones get a size class; other rows say once, few or many, or leave the size out.

abundance: .; v_gene: TRBV13; d_gene: .; j_gene: TRBJ2-1; CDR3aa: CASSLRTTGYNEQFF; CDR3nt: TGTGCCAGCAGCTTAAGGACTACAGGTTACAATGAGCAGTTCTTC
abundance: .; v_gene: TRBV15; d_gene: TRBD1; j_gene: TRBJ1-1; CDR3aa: CATSRDYGTGNTEAFF; CDR3nt: TGTGCCACCAGCAGAGATTATGGGACAGGGAACACTGAAGCTTTCTTT
abundance: .; v_gene: TRBV10-3; d_gene: TRBD1; j_gene: TRBJ1-6; CDR3aa: CAISGGQISPLHF; CDR3nt: TGTGCCATCAGTGGGGGACAGATTTCACCCCTCCACTTT
abundance: .; v_gene: TRBV11-2; d_gene: .; j_gene: TRBJ2-2; CDR3aa: CASSFTEANTGELFF; CDR3nt: TGTGCCAGCAGTTTTACGGAAGCGAACACCGGGGAGCTGTTTTTT
abundance: .; v_gene: TRBV19; d_gene: TRBD1; j_gene: TRBJ1-6; CDR3aa: CASSKTRDSGINSPLHF; CDR3nt: TGTGCCAGTAGTAAGACGCGGGACAGTGGGATTAATTCACCCCTCCACTTT
abundance: .; v_gene: TRBV6-6; d_gene: .; j_gene: TRBJ1-3; CDR3aa: CASWETTFSGNTIYF; CDR3nt: TGTGCTAGCTGGGAAACGACGTTCTCTGGAAACACCATATATTTT
abundance: .; v_gene: TRBV14; d_gene: .; j_gene: TRBJ2-2; CDR3aa: CASSQGNTGELFF; CDR3nt: TGTGCCAGCAGCCAAGGGAACACCGGGGAGCTGTTTTTT
abundance: .; v_gene: TRBV7-2; d_gene: .; j_gene: TRBJ1-3; CDR3aa: CASSYHGGGAIYF; CDR3nt: TGTGCCAGCAGCTACCACGGCGGTGGGGCCATATATTTT
abundance: .; v_gene: TRBV6-4; d_gene: .; j_gene: TRBJ2-2; CDR3aa: CASSAGGNTGELFF; CDR3nt: TGTGCCAGCAGTGCCGGGGGAAACACCGGGGAGCTGTTTTTT
abundance: once; v_gene: TRBV27; d_gene: .; j_gene: TRBJ2-2; CDR3aa: CASKEGANTGELFF; CDR3nt: TGTGCCAGCAAAGAGGGGGCGAACACCGGGGAGCTGTTTTTT
abundance: .; v_gene: TRBV7-2; d_gene: .; j_gene: TRBJ1-1; CDR3aa: CASSSNSGYTEAFF; CDR3nt: TGTGCCAGCAGCTCCAACTCGGGGTACACTGAAGCTTTCTTT
abundance: .; v_gene: TRBV7-2; d_gene: TRBD2; j_gene: TRBJ2-3; CDR3aa: CASSKRTSGGLTDTQYF; CDR3nt: TGTGCCAGCAGCAAGAGGACTAGCGGGGGCCTCACAGATACGCAGTATTTT
abundance: .; v_gene: TRBV29-1; d_gene: .; j_gene: TRBJ2-7; CDR3aa: CSVEVDAYEQYF; CDR3nt: TGCAGCGTTGAAGTCGACGCCTACGAGCAGTACTTC
abundance: .; v_gene: TRBV4-2; d_gene: .; j_gene: TRBJ1-6; CDR3aa: CASSQGAGQGLNSPLHF; CDR3nt: TGTGCCAGCAGCCAAGGCGCGGGGCAGGGGCTTAATTCACCCCTCCACTTT
abundance: .; v_gene: TRBV7-9; d_gene: TRBD1; j_gene: TRBJ1-2; CDR3aa: CASSPPPGTGGVNYGYTF; CDR3nt: TGTGCCAGCAGCCCACCCCCCGGGACAGGGGGCGTTAACTATGGCTACACCTTC
abundance: .; v_gene: TRBV7-9; d_gene: TRBD1; j_gene: TRBJ1-5; CDR3aa: CASSPGTGDQPQHF; CDR3nt: TGTGCCAGCAGCCCCGGGACAGGGGATCAGCCCCAGCATTTT
abundance: .; v_gene: TRBV19; d_gene: TRBD2; j_gene: TRBJ2-3; CDR3aa: CASSTKRLAGSTDTQYF; CDR3nt: TGTGCCAGTAGTACCAAAAGACTAGCGGGGAGCACAGATACGCAGTATTTT
abundance: .; v_gene: TRBV7-3; d_gene: .; j_gene: TRBJ1-1; CDR3aa: CASSDQTANTEAFF; CDR3nt: TGTGCCAGCAGCGACCAGACAGCGAACACTGAAGCTTTCTTT
abundance: few; v_gene: TRBV5-6; d_gene: .; j_gene: TRBJ2-7; CDR3aa: CASSVTGTYEQYF; CDR3nt: TGTGCCAGCAGTGTTACAGGCACCTACGAGCAGTACTTC
abundance: .; v_gene: TRBV7-3; d_gene: TRBD2; j_gene: TRBJ2-3; CDR3aa: CASSHPRGGTDTQYF; CDR3nt: TGTGCCAGCAGTCACCCGCGGGGGGGCACAGATACGCAGTATTTT
abundance: .; v_gene: TRBV6-1; d_gene: .; j_gene: TRBJ1-6; CDR3aa: CASSDRVSWNSPLHF; CDR3nt: TGTGCCAGCAGTGATCGGGTTTCATGGAATTCACCCCTCCACTTT
abundance: .; v_gene: TRBV7-9; d_gene: TRBD1; j_gene: TRBJ1-4; CDR3aa: CASSLRQGRSNEKLFF; CDR3nt: TGTGCCAGCAGCTTACGACAGGGACGCTCTAATGAAAAACTGTTTTTT
abundance: .; v_gene: TRBV11-2; d_gene: .; j_gene: TRBJ1-1; CDR3aa: CASLFSPGKVLNTEAFF; CDR3nt: TGTGCCAGCCTATTCTCCCCAGGGAAAGTCCTCAACACTGAAGCTTTCTTT
abundance: .; v_gene: TRBV27; d_gene: TRBD1; j_gene: TRBJ1-5; CDR3aa: CASSLWGQGIQPQHF; CDR3nt: TGTGCCAGCAGTTTATGGGGACAGGGGATTCAGCCCCAGCATTTT
abundance: .; v_gene: TRBV9; d_gene: .; j_gene: TRBJ2-2; CDR3aa: CASAGGNTGELFF; CDR3nt: TGTGCCAGCGCTGGGGGGAACACCGGGGAGCTGTTTTTT
abundance: once; v_gene: TRBV7-9; d_gene: TRBD2; j_gene: TRBJ2-6; CDR3aa: CASSSGLAGGPGANVLTF; CDR3nt: TGTGCCAGCAGCTCGGGACTAGCGGGGGGACCTGGGGCCAACGTCCTGACTTTC
abundance: .; v_gene: TRBV19; d_gene: .; j_gene: TRBJ2-6; CDR3aa: CASRIPARTTRSTGANVLTF; CDR3nt: TGTGCCAGTAGGATACCCGCCAGGACAACGAGGTCGACTGGGGCCAACGTCCTGACTTTC
abundance: .; v_gene: TRBV11-2; d_gene: .; j_gene: TRBJ2-1; CDR3aa: CASSLVVGGPYEQFF; CDR3nt: TGTGCCAGCAGCTTGGTAGTGGGGGGGCCCTATGAGCAGTTCTTC
abundance: .; v_gene: TRBV5-1; d_gene: TRBD2; j_gene: TRBJ2-3; CDR3aa: CASSLAVAGTDTQYF; CDR3nt: TGCGCCAGCAGCTTGGCTGTAGCGGGAACAGATACGCAGTATTTT
abundance: .; v_gene: TRBV2; d_gene: .; j_gene: TRBJ2-1; CDR3aa: CASSRQTEGEQFF; CDR3nt: TGTGCCAGCAGCCGTCAAACTGAGGGCGAGCAGTTCTTC
abundance: .; v_gene: TRBV2; d_gene: .; j_gene: TRBJ1-3; CDR3aa: CASSGRKASGNTIYF; CDR3nt: TGTGCCAGCAGTGGGAGGAAGGCCTCTGGAAACACCATATATTTT
abundance: .; v_gene: TRBV19; d_gene: .; j_gene: TRBJ1-3; CDR3aa: CASIPASSGNTIYF; CDR3nt: TGTGCCAGTATCCCGGCGAGCTCTGGAAACACCATATATTTT